This TCR beta chain was documented in a study of blood T cell repertoires in COVID-19. TCRdb's table, derived via immunoSEQ multiplex PCR, lists solely in-frame clones and lacks some. The sample consists of about 410,000 clones, more than 80% of them appearing once. There are 13 residues in the CDR3. Looked up from germline, CDR1 is MGHRA and CDR2 is YSYEKL. Trimming cost V 1 base and J 6 bases, with 10 bases left between them. The sample taken for sequencing was peripheral blood. The receptor's source is a woman aged 30 to 39 with active or convalescent COVID-19. The chain joins TRBV4-1 to TRBJ2-7; D unresolved. As DNA, the CDR3 is TGCGCCAGCAGCCAAGTTCGGGTTGGCGAGCAGTACTTC. Amino acids: CASSQVRVGEQYF.